Listed below are T cell receptor beta chains from one sample, sequenced in a study of CD8 T cells in Susac syndrome. TCRdb fed the immunoSEQ multiplex PCR reads into MiXCR, producing one record per CDR3 protein. Of 200,000 to 250,000 distinct CDR3 sequences listed, 94% are singletons. The sequenced material came from CD4+ T cells from PBMCs. The receptors derive from a human donor with Susac syndrome. The CDR3 runs from the conserved cysteine through the conserved F or W. Size is stated for part of the rows, as once, few or many counts, or as a class when the clone is expanded.

clone size	V gene	CDR3 length	J gene	CDR3 protein
.	TRBV5-4	13	TRBJ2-5	CASGIRGQETQYF
.	TRBV27	13	TRBJ2-2	CAIGQGRAGELFF
.	TRBV10-3	11	TRBJ2-7	CAISETYEQYF
.	TRBV6-6	14	TRBJ1-5	CASREQNSNQPQHF
.	TRBV20-1	14	TRBJ2-3	CSAKVTGDPDTQYF
.	TRBV19	15	TRBJ2-1	CASSIGRSSYNEQFF
.	TRBV6-2/TRBV6-3	16	TRBJ1-6	CASSYVKSSYNSPLHF
.	TRBV25-1	15	TRBJ1-6	CASSEARQRNSPLHF
.	TRBV7-2	14	TRBJ2-2	CASSSGAPPGELFF
.	TRBV30	13	TRBJ1-6	CAWKGLGHSPLHF
.	TRBV4-2	15	TRBJ1-1	CASSRSGPTDTEAFF
.	TRBV30	12	TRBJ1-1	CAWSVRRTEAFF
.	TRBV6-1	15	TRBJ1-5	CASTNRGLGNQPQHF
.	TRBV19	15	TRBJ2-5	CASSAAAGDGETQYF
.	TRBV18	17	TRBJ2-7	CASSPYTPGQGAGEQYF
once	TRBV10-2	16	TRBJ2-2	CASSETRTGGTGELFF
.	TRBV30	13	TRBJ2-7	CAWRRPGPYEQYF
.	TRBV14	14	TRBJ1-3	CASSQTGAGNTIYF
.	TRBV9	13	TRBJ2-2	CASSLNPTGELFF
.	TRBV12-3/TRBV12-4	17	TRBJ1-5	CASSLGGTGGYNQPQHF
.	TRBV4-1	15	TRBJ2-1	CASSQDRGVHNEQFF
.	TRBV20-1	16	TRBJ2-3	CSARDLRRPSTDTQYF
.	TRBV4-3	14	TRBJ1-1	CASSQDPGDSTAFF
once	TRBV4-2	20	TRBJ2-1	CASSPYFGTSGGASYNEQFF
.	TRBV6-5	15	TRBJ2-7	CASSQEGPQSYEQYF
.	TRBV29-1	15	TRBJ2-1	CSVEGGSGANNEQFF
.	TRBV20-1	14	TRBJ1-1	CSTQRSGLNTEAFF
.	TRBV5-1	13	TRBJ2-5	CASRPDSDETQYF
.	TRBV4-3	14	TRBJ1-1	CASSQDLGISEAFF
.	TRBV12-3/TRBV12-4	15	TRBJ1-1	CASSSRTGLNTEAFF
.	TRBV5-6	13	TRBJ1-2	CASRPGTDYGYTF
.	TRBV30	15	TRBJ1-4	CAWSVPRPTNEKLFF
.	TRBV18	14	TRBJ2-7	CASSSRGATYEQYF
.	TRBV12-3/TRBV12-4	17	TRBJ2-2	CASSLALGGANTGELFF
.	TRBV18	14	TRBJ1-6	CASSPEGRNSPLHF
.	TRBV20-1	14	TRBJ2-5	CSADPGTAEETQYF
.	TRBV5-4	15	TRBJ2-4	CASSFRGLAKNIQYF
once	TRBV20-1	16	TRBJ2-1	CSAPLPAGVSYNEQFF
.	TRBV12-3/TRBV12-4	13	TRBJ1-2	CASSRTGNYGYTF
.	TRBV29-1	17	TRBJ2-6	CSVVSAGASSGANVLTF
.	TRBV2	14	TRBJ1-1	CATKTGTLNTEAFF
.	TRBV11-2	16	TRBJ2-1	CASSWADRDHYNEQFF
.	TRBV20-1	12	TRBJ2-1	CSARGKINEQFF
.	TRBV24-1	15	TRBJ2-7	CATSAHRGSSYEQYF
.	TRBV4-2	18	TRBJ1-4	CASSQEGTGAATNEKLFF